Shown below are 24 T cell receptor beta chains from a single sample sequenced in a study of cytomegalovirus exposure and HLA in healthy donors. Amplification used 60 Vbeta primers and 13 Jbeta primers. Assay: immunoSEQ multiplex PCR; the TCRdb copy retains only in-frame clones and omits some. The sample lists 100,000 to 150,000 clones, 73% occurring once. The sequenced sample was PBMCs. The origin of the receptors is a man aged 55 to 70 in good health and CMV-seropositive.

J is TRBJ1-4 and V is TRBV18; weak D call: TRBD1 (5 bases). Germline V gene lookup returns CDR1 KGHSH and CDR2 LQKENI. The CDR3 consists of 15 residues. V was clipped by 2 bases and J by 4 bases, with 11 bases between them. The chain's CDR3 is CASSPGSGVNEKLFF. CDR3 DNA: TGTGCCAGCTCACCAGGTTCGGGGGTTAATGAAAAACTGTTTTTT.

This clone was picked up a small number of times. The sample carries other DNA sequences with the same CDR3. The chain has TRBV18 and TRBJ2-5; TRBD1 aligns across 7 bases. Germline loops: CDR1 KGHSH, CDR2 LQKENI. The J segment lost 3 bases and the V segment lost 2 bases, leaving 0 bases of the junction unmatched. The CDR3 is 13 amino acids. In DNA form, the CDR3 reads TGTGCCAGCTCACCAGGGACAGAAGAGACCCAGTACTTC. Translating it yields CASSPGTEETQYF.

The chain recombines TRBV10-2 with TRBJ2-3; D remains unclear. Germline lookup yields CDR1 WSHSY and CDR2 SAAADI. Trimming shortened V by 6 bases and J by 0 bases, and 10 bases separated the two germline ends. CDR3 length: 14 residues. CDR3 DNA sequence: TGCGCCAGCAGCGGTATAGCTAGCACAGATACGCAGTATTTT. It specifies CASSGIASTDTQYF.

V usage is TRBV5-1 and J usage is TRBJ2-7; 8 bases map to TRBD2. The CDR3 runs to 13 residues. With 5 bases clipped from V and 6 bases from J, the junction kept 7 bases outside the gene matches. The germline V gene has CDR1 SGHRS and CDR2 YFSETQ. CDR3 sequence (DNA): TGCGCCAGCAGTTCGCTAGCGGGCATCGAGCAGTACTTC. Protein: CASSSLAGIEQYF.

The chain recombines TRBV19 with TRBJ1-2; D possibly corresponds to TRBD1 (6 bases). Trimming removed 6 bases from V and 2 bases from J, with 16 bases in between. There are 15 residues in the CDR3. The germline V gene encodes CDR1 LNHDA and CDR2 SQIVND (reference sequence). The CDR3 spells CASSYPGVTNYGYTF. DNA of the CDR3: TGTGCCAGTAGCTATCCAGGGGTAACGAACTATGGCTACACCTTC.

The V and J genes are TRBV27 and TRBJ1-5, with 8 bases fitting TRBD1. The CDR3 extends over 14 amino acids. V gave up 6 bases and J gave up 6 bases; unmatched junction bases: 7. CDR1 and CDR2 (germline): MNHEY, SMNVEV (reference sequence). CDR3 sequence reads: CASSPTGGSQPQHF. The DNA for the CDR3 is TGTGCCAGCAGCCCTACAGGGGGGAGTCAGCCCCAGCATTTT.

The chain recombines TRBV29-1 with TRBJ1-2; possibly TRBD1 for D (5 bases). The germline V gene encodes CDR1 SQVTM and CDR2 ANQGSEA. The CDR3 runs to 15 residues. V was pared by 1 base and J by 4 bases, with 16 bases between. The CDR3 nucleotides are TGCAGCGTTGAAGCGCCACCGGTCGGGGGCTATGGCTACACCTTC. This codes for CSVEAPPVGGYGYTF.

This rearrangement joins TRBV5-1 to TRBJ1-1; a weak D match, TRBD1 (5 bases). The germline CDR1 and CDR2 sequences are SGHRS and YFSETQ. Trimming took 3 bases from V and 1 from J, leaving 10 bases between them. CDR3 length: 14 residues. The CDR3, as DNA: TGCGCCAGCAGCTACGGACACACGAACACTGAAGCTTTCTTT. Protein: CASSYGHTNTEAFF.

This clone was observed a handful of times. V and J are TRBV12-2 and TRBJ2-2; TRBD2, as called in the table, went unchecked against the DNA. TRBV12-2 is an annotated pseudogene. The CDR3 contains 20 residues. In nucleotides, the CDR3 is TGTGCAAGTCGCTTAGCGCGAGAGCGGGGGGGCCTAGGAGGCACCGGGGAGCTGTTTTTT. Its translation is CASRLARERGGLGGTGELFF.

The chain uses TRBV13 and TRBJ2-2, with D possibly being TRBD1 (6 bases). In germline, CDR1 is PRHDT, CDR2 FYEKMQ (reference sequence). The CDR3 consists of 16 residues. Trimming removed 4 bases at V and 5 bases at J, with 17 bases between. CDR3 DNA: TGTGCCAGCAGCTCCTTCACAGGGTTGAAAACCGGGGAGCTGTTTTTT. Translated: CASSSFTGLKTGELFF.

The chain carries TRBV10-3 and TRBJ2-7; 9 bases are shared with TRBD1. The germline V gene has CDR1 ENHRY and CDR2 SYGVKD. The V segment lost 10 bases and the J segment 5 bases; nucleotides outside the gene matches: 9. The CDR3 contains 13 residues. The CDR3 loop is CATEKGQGDEQYF. The CDR3 DNA follows: TGTGCCACTGAAAAGGGACAGGGCGACGAGCAGTACTTC.

The V and J genes are TRBV5-1 and TRBJ2-3; 14 nucleotides align to TRBD2. Germline-derived CDR1 and CDR2 are SGHRS and YFSETQ. CDR3 length: 18 residues. Trimming cost V 5 bases and J 0 bases; bases outside gene matches: 8. CDR3 protein: CASRSGTSGGPSTDTQYF. For the CDR3, the DNA is TGCGCCAGCAGATCCGGGACTAGCGGGGGCCCTAGCACAGATACGCAGTATTTT. The whole variable domain, filled in from reference TRBV5-1 and TRBJ2-3, reads KAGVTQTPRYLIKTRGQQVTLSCSPISGHRSVSWYQQTPGQGLQFLFEYFSETQRNKGNFPGRFSGRQFSNSRSEMNVSTLELGDSALYLCASRSGTSGGPSTDTQYFGPGTRLTVL.

This CDR3 is CASSVSGPGAYEQYF. Here the CDR3 DNA reads TGTGCCAGCAGTGTCTCAGGCCCCGGGGCCTACGAGCAGTACTTC. V is TRBV6-1 and J is TRBJ2-7, with D perhaps matching TRBD2 (5 bases). This CDR3 is 15 amino acids long. V was pared by 4 bases and J by 2 bases, with 15 bases between. Germline CDR1 reads MNHNS; CDR2 reads SASEGT.

The chain combines TRBV10-3 with TRBJ2-7, with a possible D match to TRBD2 (5 bases). There are 14 residues in the CDR3. Germline CDR1 and CDR2: ENHRY and SYGVKD. V lost 4 bases and J lost 3, with 13 bases in between. CDR3 sequence (DNA): TGTGCCATCAGTGGGGGAAGAGGGAGCTACGAGCAGTACTTC. Protein product: CAISGGRGSYEQYF.

This clone was seen more than once but under ten times. The chain carries TRBV6-5 and TRBJ1-3; 7 bases line up with TRBD1. V lost 5 bases and J lost 0; bases outside the gene matches: 4. Germline lookup yields CDR1 MNHEY and CDR2 SVGAGI. The CDR3 consists of 15 residues. CDR3 nucleotide sequence: TGTGCCAGCAGTCGACAGGGATACTCTGGAAACACCATATATTTT. Its protein is CASSRQGYSGNTIYF.

V and J are TRBV28 and TRBJ2-1; 11 nucleotides align to TRBD2. Losses at the gene ends were 3 bases for V and 7 bases for J; bases not matched to a gene: 11. The CDR3 length is 17 residues. The germline gives CDR1 MDHEN, CDR2 SYDVKM. The CDR3 nucleotides are TGTGCCAGCAGTTTTATCAAACCGGGACTAGCGGCGAATGAGCAGTTCTTC. It specifies CASSFIKPGLAANEQFF.

V is TRBV30 and J is TRBJ2-5, with D perhaps matching TRBD2 (6 bases). The V gene's germline CDR1 is GTSNPN and CDR2 SVGIG (reference sequence). This CDR3 is 13 amino acids long. CDR3 sequence reads: CACDAGSEETQYF. CDR3 bases: TGTGCTTGCGACGCGGGGTCAGAAGAGACCCAGTACTTC.

The chain uses TRBV7-3 and TRBJ2-1; no reliable D call. The CDR3 is 12 amino acids. The V end lost 1 base, the J end lost 7 bases, and 5 bases lay between the germline ends. Germline-derived CDR1 and CDR2 are SGHTA and FQGTGA. This chain's CDR3 is CASSLNQNEQFF. The CDR3 DNA follows: TGTGCCAGCAGCTTAAATCAAAATGAGCAGTTCTTC.

The chain carries TRBV12-5 and TRBJ2-1; 8 positions match TRBD2. Losses at the gene ends were 6 bases for V and 7 bases for J; bases not matched to a gene: 11. Germline values: CDR1 LGHNT, CDR2 FRNRAP. The CDR3 consists of 15 residues. The CDR3 sequence is CASGPGRGAANEQFF. CDR3 sequence (DNA): TGTGCTAGTGGCCCTGGGCGGGGGGCAGCGAATGAGCAGTTCTTC.

This rearrangement joins TRBV10-1 to TRBJ2-2, with a weak D call TRBD2 (5 bases). Deletions cut 8 bases from V and 5 bases from J, with 12 bases between. Germline V gene data show CDR1 as WNHNN and CDR2 as SYGVQD (reference sequence). The CDR3 has 13 residues. The CDR3 is CASEPSGTGELFF. In nucleotides, the CDR3 is TGCGCCAGCGAACCCTCGGGGACCGGGGAGCTGTTTTTT.

This clone appeared a few times. This chain connects TRBV7-9 to TRBJ1-1, with TRBD1 identical over 8 bases. The germline CDR1 and CDR2 sequences are SEHNR and FQNEAQ (reference sequence). This CDR3 has 16 amino acids. V lost 8 bases and J lost 1; bases outside the gene matches: 12. The CDR3 loop reads CASHLGVGQGNTEAFF. The CDR3 region has the DNA TGTGCCAGCCATTTAGGCGTTGGACAGGGGAACACTGAAGCTTTCTTT.

Written as DNA, the CDR3 is TGTGCCAGCAGTTCCGACACCTCCTCTGGAAACACCATATATTTT. This codes for CASSSDTSSGNTIYF. This rearrangement joins TRBV6-6 to TRBJ1-3; no clear D. The CDR3 loop spans 15 amino acids. The germline V and J ends were trimmed by 4 bases and 0 bases, with 10 bases remaining between them. Germline V gene lookup returns CDR1 MNHNY and CDR2 SVGAGI (reference sequence).

The chain uses TRBV5-1 and TRBJ2-1, with 9 positions matching TRBD1. From germline, CDR1 is SGHRS and CDR2 YFSETQ. V trimming: 4 bases; J trimming: 7 bases; junction bases outside the gene matches: 9. This CDR3 is built from 15 residues. The CDR3 loop is CASSGRDRALNEQFF. In DNA, the CDR3 is TGCGCCAGCAGCGGCCGGGACAGGGCCCTGAATGAGCAGTTCTTC.

This chain joins TRBV5-6 and TRBJ2-5, with 10 nucleotides matching TRBD2. The germline CDR1 and CDR2 sequences are SGHDT and YYEEEE. Losses at the gene ends were 1 base for V and 4 bases for J; bases not matched to a gene: 10. The CDR3 loop spans 17 amino acids. The CDR3 coding sequence is TGTGCCAGCAGCTTGTTCGTAAGCGGGGGGGTGGCAGAGACCCAGTACTTC. The encoded protein is CASSLFVSGGVAETQYF.